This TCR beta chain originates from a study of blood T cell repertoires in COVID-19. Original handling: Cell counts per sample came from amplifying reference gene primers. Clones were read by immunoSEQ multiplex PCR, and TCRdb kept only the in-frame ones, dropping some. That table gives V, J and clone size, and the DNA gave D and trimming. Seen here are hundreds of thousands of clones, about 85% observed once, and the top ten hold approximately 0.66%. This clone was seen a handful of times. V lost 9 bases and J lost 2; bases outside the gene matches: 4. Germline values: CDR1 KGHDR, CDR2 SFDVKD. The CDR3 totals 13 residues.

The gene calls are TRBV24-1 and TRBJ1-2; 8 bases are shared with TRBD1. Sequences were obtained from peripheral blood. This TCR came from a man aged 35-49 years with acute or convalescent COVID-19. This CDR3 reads CATSTGDNYGYTF. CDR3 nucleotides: TGTGCCACCTCGACAGGGGACAACTATGGCTACACCTTC.